The next 21 T cell receptor beta chains were all read from a single sample in a study of shared clonotypes between healthy human individuals. TCRdb's copy holds only in-frame clones and misses some; the assay was immunoSEQ multiplex PCR. The sample lists more than 2 million clones, just over 90% occurring once. Only CD45RO-negative cells positively selected for CCR7 counted as naive CD8 cells, so terminally differentiated effector memory CD45RA+ cells were excluded. Input material: naive CD8+ T cells from PBMCs. The receptors were sampled from a young man in good health. Some clones in this sample may be carry-over from other donors' samples.

The chain combines TRBV28 with TRBJ1-1; a possible D gene is TRBD1 (6 bases). The V gene's germline CDR1 is MDHEN and CDR2 SYDVKM. There are 14 residues in the CDR3. Deletions cut 6 bases from V and 7 bases from J, with 18 bases between. The DNA for the CDR3 is TGTGCCAGCAGCTATGAGGCAGGGGAAATTGAAGCTTTCTTT. As protein: CASSYEAGEIEAFF.

The V gene is TRBV7-6, the J gene TRBJ2-5; 12 bases are a match to TRBD2. This CDR3 has 15 amino acids. Germline V gene sequence: CDR1 SGHVS, CDR2 FNYEAQ. The trim removed 7 bases at V and 5 bases at J, leaving 8 bases unmatched. CDR3 bases: TGTGCCAGCACCGTGACTAGCGGGAGAGAGGAGACCCAGTACTTC. It encodes CASTVTSGREETQYF.

The J gene is TRBJ2-7, the V gene TRBV27, with 7 nucleotides matching TRBD1. This CDR3 spans 15 amino acids. CDR1 is MNHEY and CDR2 is SMNVEV in the germline V gene (reference sequence). With 1 base clipped from V and 0 bases from J, the junction kept 3 bases outside the gene matches. The CDR3 reads CASSLWPGGSYEQYF. The CDR3 bases are TGTGCCAGCAGTTTATGGCCAGGGGGCTCCTACGAGCAGTACTTC.

The chain has TRBV27 and TRBJ2-3, with a possible D match to TRBD1 (6 bases). This CDR3 is built from 14 residues. The V gene's germline CDR1 is MNHEY and CDR2 SMNVEV (reference sequence). The V gene lost 6 bases and the J gene lost 3 bases, with 13 bases spanning the gap. The CDR3 coding sequence is TGTGCCAGCAGCTCCCTGACAGGTACAGATACGCAGTATTTT. Protein sequence: CASSSLTGTDTQYF.

The chain is built from TRBV19 and TRBJ2-7; 7 bases are a match to TRBD1. J gave up 4 bases and V 4 bases, and 13 bases lay outside the gene matches. CDR1 is LNHDA, CDR2 SQIVND, per germline (reference sequence). CDR3 size: 16 residues. The CDR3 loop reads CASSTGRQGGWYEQYF. The CDR3, as DNA: TGTGCCAGTAGTACAGGCAGACAGGGTGGTTGGTACGAGCAGTACTTC.

This rearrangement joins TRBV7-9 to TRBJ1-2; 8 positions match TRBD1. Germline CDR1 and CDR2: SEHNR and FQNEAQ (reference sequence). The junction had 15 bases not matched to a gene; V was cut back by 4 bases and J by 5 bases. This CDR3 is built from 17 residues. CDR3 coding DNA: TGTGCCAGCAGCTCAGGGTCTATGGACAGGGAGCAATATGGCTACACCTTC. This translates into CASSSGSMDREQYGYTF.

The genes are TRBV28 and TRBJ1-2; D may be TRBD1 (5 bases). The germline V and J ends were trimmed by 8 bases and 8 bases, with 27 bases remaining between them. The CDR3 is 16 residues long. CDR1 is MDHEN and CDR2 is SYDVKM in the germline V gene. The CDR3 loop reads CASDFFSGREVGGYTF. The CDR3 nucleotides read TGTGCCAGCGACTTTTTTTCGGGGCGCGAGGTTGGAGGCTACACCTTC.

Notes on this clone: Distinct nucleotide sequences in the sample also encode this CDR3. The chain recombines TRBV27 with TRBJ1-5, with a weak D call TRBD1 (5 bases). The V gene's germline CDR1 is MNHEY and CDR2 SMNVEV (reference sequence). CDR3 length equals 14 residues. Trimming took off 5 bases at V and 1 base at J, with 9 bases between the two ends. CDR3 bases: TGTGCCAGCAGTCTCAGGGTAAGCAATCAGCCCCAGCATTTT. Its protein is CASSLRVSNQPQHF.

V usage is TRBV19 and J usage is TRBJ2-3, with D maybe TRBD2 (5 bases). Trimming shortened V by 2 bases and J by 3 bases, and 15 bases separated the two germline ends. This CDR3 has 16 residues. CDR1 is LNHDA and CDR2 is SQIVND in the germline V gene (reference sequence). The CDR3 DNA reads TGTGCCAGTAGTATATATCGAGGGAGCGGAACAGATACGCAGTATTTT. This gives the protein CASSIYRGSGTDTQYF.

V gene TRBV9 combines with J gene TRBJ2-3; 8 bases match TRBD1. The CDR3 covers 16 residues. CDR1 is SGDLS, CDR2 YYNGEE, per germline. The trim removed 4 bases at V and 4 bases at J, leaving 11 bases unmatched. CDR3 loop: CASSLPGQGGADTQYF. CDR3 sequence (DNA): TGTGCCAGCAGCTTACCCGGACAGGGCGGCGCAGATACGCAGTATTTT. Complete variable domain (other parts from reference TRBV9 and TRBJ2-3): DSGVTQTPKHLITATGQRVTLRCSPRSGDLSVYWYQQSLDQGLQFLIQYYNGEERAKGNILERFSAQQFPDLHSELNLSSLELGDSALYFCASSLPGQGGADTQYFGPGTRLTVL.

This chain links TRBV19 with TRBJ2-7, with D tentatively TRBD1 (6 bases). Germline CDR1 LNHDA, CDR2 SQIVND (reference sequence). This CDR3 contains 13 residues. V lost 8 bases and J lost 0, with 11 bases in between. CDR3 protein: CASGSDSSYEQYF. In DNA form, the CDR3 reads TGTGCCAGTGGTTCGGACAGCTCCTACGAGCAGTACTTC.

The gene calls are TRBV9 and TRBJ2-3, with D unclear. Germline V gives CDR1 SGDLS, CDR2 YYNGEE. V was cut by 1 base and J by 1 base, with 16 bases left in between. The CDR3 has 17 amino acids. The CDR3 here is CASSVRSAPYGTDTQYF. CDR3 DNA: TGTGCCAGCAGCGTACGGTCGGCTCCTTATGGCACAGATACGCAGTATTTT.

This chain uses TRBV27 with TRBJ2-1; D uncertain. V was pared by 3 bases and J by 8 bases, with 14 bases between. Germline V lookup: CDR1 MNHEY, CDR2 SMNVEV (reference sequence). This CDR3 has 14 amino acids. CDR3 in DNA: TGTGCCAGCAGTTTGTTACTACTAAGCGATGAGCAGTTCTTC. Amino acids: CASSLLLLSDEQFF.

This chain connects TRBV19 to TRBJ2-7; 9 bases match TRBD2. J gave up 4 bases and V 2 bases, and 6 bases lay outside the gene matches. This CDR3 comprises 15 residues. Germline V gene sequence: CDR1 LNHDA, CDR2 SQIVND (reference sequence). The CDR3 here is CASSISGLARYEQYF. Written as DNA, the CDR3 is TGTGCCAGTAGTATATCTGGACTAGCGAGATACGAGCAGTACTTC. Filled out from reference TRBV19 and TRBJ2-7, the complete variable domain reads DGGITQSPKYLFRKEGQNVTLSCEQNLNHDAMYWYRQDPGQGLRLIYYSQIVNDFQKGDIAEGYSVSREKKESFPLTVTSAQKNPTAFYLCASSISGLARYEQYFGPGTRLTVT.

This clone was observed a single time. This rearrangement joins TRBV5-1 to TRBJ2-7, with D perhaps TRBD2 (6 bases). In germline, CDR1 is SGHRS, CDR2 YFSETQ. The V end lost 5 bases, the J end lost 3 bases, and 21 bases lay between the germline ends. The CDR3 consists of 16 residues. In nucleotides, the CDR3 is TGCGCCAGCAGGGATTCCCTTCGGGAGTATGGCTACGAGCAGTACTTC. It codes for CASRDSLREYGYEQYF.

The rearrangement links TRBV30 to TRBJ2-1; possible D gene TRBD2, 5 bases. The CDR3 length is 12 residues. Trimming took 0 bases from V and 13 from J, leaving 13 bases between them. Germline-derived CDR1 and CDR2 are GTSNPN and SVGIG (reference sequence). CDR3 protein: CAWSVGSGIQFF. In DNA, the CDR3 is TGTGCCTGGAGTGTAGGCAGCGGAATACAGTTCTTC.

The chain has TRBV27 and TRBJ2-7; maybe TRBD1 (6 bases). Germline values: CDR1 MNHEY, CDR2 SMNVEV (reference sequence). The CDR3 sequence is 13 residues long. V lost 4 bases, J lost 3 bases, and 10 bases lay in between. As DNA, the CDR3 is TGTGCCAGCAGTTCAGGGACACGCTACGAGCAGTACTTC. This gives the protein CASSSGTRYEQYF.

This CDR3 reads CASSVDGTFLGDTQYF. The CDR3, as DNA: TGTGCCAGCAGCGTGGACGGGACTTTCTTGGGAGATACGCAGTATTTT. The rearrangement links TRBV7-3 to TRBJ2-3; D might be TRBD2 (6 bases). V shed 5 bases and J shed 5 bases, with 20 bases lying between them. The CDR3 has 16 amino acids. Per the germline V gene, CDR1 is SGHTA and CDR2 is FQGTGA.

As for this clone: This same CDR3 is encoded by further DNA sequences in the sample. DNA for the CDR3: TGTGCCAGCAGGCTAGCGGGAGCCGACGAGCAGTTCTTC. Protein product: CASRLAGADEQFF. The chain links TRBV28 to TRBJ2-1; TRBD2 matches at 10 bases. Losses at the gene ends were 6 bases for V and 10 bases for J; bases not matched to a gene: 6. The CDR3 has 13 amino acids. CDR1 and CDR2 (germline): MDHEN, SYDVKM.

V gene TRBV29-1 combines with J gene TRBJ2-7; 7 nucleotides align to TRBD1. Per germline, CDR1 SQVTM and CDR2 ANQGSEA. The CDR3 has 12 residues. The ends lost 7 bases at V and 3 bases at J; junction bases unmatched: 6. The CDR3 protein is CSGRDSYYEQYF. CDR3 DNA: TGCAGCGGCCGGGACAGTTACTACGAGCAGTACTTC.

The chain carries TRBV6-1 and TRBJ2-6; a weak D match, TRBD2 (6 bases). The V and J ends lost 3 bases and 3 bases respectively, with 12 bases between them. This CDR3 contains 16 residues. The germline CDR1 and CDR2 sequences are MNHNS and SASEGT. DNA for the CDR3: TGTGCCAGCAGTGAGTTAGGAGGGGATGGGGCCAACGTCCTGACTTTC. Translation: CASSELGGDGANVLTF.